The entry below describes one T cell receptor (beta chain). Clones were sequenced by immunoSEQ multiplex PCR, and TCRdb holds only the in-frame ones, with some missing. This table holds roughly 100,000 clones, 82% found once. The sample comes from a study of radiation and T cells in renal cell carcinoma. Specified time point: baseline pretreatment blood. This sample's treatment: 15 Gy SBRT to primary tumor, nephrectomy 4 weeks later. With 1 base removed from V and 9 bases from J, the gap between germline ends came to 18 bases. This CDR3 contains 15 residues. Germline CDR1 reads MGHRA; CDR2 reads YSYEKL.

The rearrangement joins TRBV4-1 to TRBJ1-2; unclear D gene. Sample: blood, taken from a patient whose treatment included radiotherapy and nephrectomy. This receptor was obtained from a man aged 60 to 75 with renal cell carcinoma. Here the CDR3 reads CASSQAGPRGSRYTF. The CDR3 coding sequence is TGCGCCAGCAGCCAAGCTGGACCGCGGGGAAGCCGCTACACCTTC.